The clone carrying this TCR beta chain was counted between two and nine times. The antigen is undetermined. The sample comes from a study of cytomegalovirus exposure and HLA in healthy donors. Study results and limitations: The dataset shows that most TCR sequences were rare, while some public TCRs occurred in many donors.

The protocol was immunoSEQ multiplex PCR, while the TCRdb copy is restricted to in-frame clones and leaves out a portion. The table records some 350,000 clones, roughly 90% of them present only once. The CDR3 spans 12 residues. The germline V gene has CDR1 LNHNV and CDR2 YYDKDF (reference sequence). The ends were cut back, 8 bases at V and 0 bases at J, with 6 bases in the middle. The TCR originated in a woman younger than 45 in good health and CMV-seropositive. Sequenced: PBMCs. The chain is built from TRBV15 and TRBJ2-3, with a weak D call TRBD2 (6 bases). CDR3 in DNA: TGTGCCACCGGGACTAGCACAGATACGCAGTATTTT. Translated: CATGTSTDTQYF. The complete variable domain, with remaining parts taken from reference TRBV15 and TRBJ2-3, reads DAMVIQNPRYQVTQFGKPVTLSCSQTLNHNVMYWYQQKSSQAPKLLFHYYDKDFNNEADTPDNFQSRRPNTSFCFLDIRSPGLGDTAMYLCATGTSTDTQYFGPGTRLTVL.